The 8 T cell receptor beta chains in this list originate from one sample, sequenced in a study of siplizumab effects on memory and regulatory T cells. Measured with immunoSEQ multiplex PCR; TCRdb has only the in-frame clones, and not every one. The data hold about 69,000 clones, with about 90% observed a single time. Sequenced sample: Tregs sorted from blood. The source of these receptors is a human donor in good health.

V and J are TRBV7-8 and TRBJ1-3; possible D gene TRBD1, 6 bases. CDR3 size: 17 residues. The germline V gene has CDR1 SGHVS and CDR2 FQNEAQ. V dropped 1 base and J dropped 0 bases, with 13 bases sitting between them. The CDR3 is CASSLVKGGVSGNTIYF. The CDR3 DNA follows: TGTGCCAGCAGCTTAGTTAAGGGGGGGGTCTCTGGAAACACCATATATTTT.

The chain has TRBV6-1 and TRBJ2-1, with 13 bases aligning to TRBD2. Per the germline V gene, CDR1 is MNHNS and CDR2 is SASEGT. This CDR3 region has 16 residues. The trim removed 2 bases at V and 6 bases at J, leaving 4 bases unmatched. This chain's CDR3 is CASSESRLAGGNEQFF. CDR3 coding DNA: TGTGCCAGCAGTGAATCCCGACTAGCGGGAGGCAATGAGCAGTTCTTC.

V usage is TRBV28 and J usage is TRBJ1-4; D ambiguous. Germline CDR1 reads MDHEN; CDR2 reads SYDVKM. The V and J ends lost 2 bases and 9 bases respectively, with 13 bases between them. CDR3 length equals 14 residues. For the CDR3, the DNA is TGTGCCAGCAGTTTAAGCCTCCGAAGGAAAAAACTGTTTTTT. Protein: CASSLSLRRKKLFF. Full variable domain (missing parts from reference TRBV28 and TRBJ1-4): DVKVTQSSRYLVKRTGEKVFLECVQDMDHENMFWYRQDPGLGLRLIYFSYDVKMKEKGDIPEGYSVSREKKERFSLILESASTNQTSMYLCASSLSLRRKKLFFGSGTQLSVL.

The gene calls are TRBV15 and TRBJ2-5; 10 nucleotides line up with TRBD1. The CDR3 totals 16 residues. J lost 4 bases, V lost 5 bases, and 10 bases had no gene match. Germline CDR1 and CDR2: LNHNV and YYDKDF (reference sequence). The DNA of the CDR3 is TGTGCCACCAGCGCAAAAACCGGGACAGGGGTAGAGACCCAGTACTTC. Amino acids: CATSAKTGTGVETQYF.

The chain carries TRBV7-9 and TRBJ2-2, with 9 bases lining up with TRBD2. The CDR3 is 15 residues long. After removal of 5 bases from V and 5 bases from J, the junction contained 6 bases not matched to a gene. Per the germline V gene, CDR1 is SEHNR and CDR2 is FQNEAQ (reference sequence). CDR3 in DNA: TGTGCCAGCAGCCGTAGCGGGAGTCGAACCGGGGAGCTGTTTTTT. Translation gives CASSRSGSRTGELFF.

In this sample, this clone is medium-sized. CDR3 amino acids: CASSIVGAALAKNIQYF. CDR3 nucleotide sequence: TGTGCCAGTAGTATAGTGGGAGCGGCCCTAGCCAAAAACATTCAGTACTTC. This chain connects TRBV19 to TRBJ2-4, with D perhaps matching TRBD2 (5 bases). Germline V gives CDR1 LNHDA, CDR2 SQIVND (reference sequence). The CDR3 runs to 17 residues. Trimming cost V 1 base and J 0 bases, with 13 bases left between them.

This clone was seen once. This chain connects TRBV18 to TRBJ1-4, with 7 positions matching TRBD1. The ends lost 4 bases at V and 2 bases at J; junction bases unmatched: 4. The CDR3 runs 15 residues. The germline V gene encodes CDR1 KGHSH and CDR2 LQKENI. The CDR3: CASSRQTGTNEKLFF. In DNA form, the CDR3 reads TGTGCCAGCTCACGACAGACAGGGACTAATGAAAAACTGTTTTTT.

The V call is TRBV7-9, the J call TRBJ2-2, with a tentative D call TRBD2 (5 bases). The V gene lost 5 bases and the J gene lost 6 bases, with 22 bases spanning the gap. Per germline, CDR1 SEHNR and CDR2 FQNEAQ (reference sequence). The CDR3 runs 17 residues. The CDR3 is CASSLGGNSKDSGELFF. CDR3 bases: TGTGCCAGCAGCCTAGGAGGAAACTCAAAGGATTCCGGGGAGCTGTTTTTT.